This T cell receptor (beta chain) was obtained from a study of T cell clonality in common variable immunodeficiency. This clone was seen many times. The sequenced fragment ends 3 residues before the CDR3 boundary, so the rest is inferred from the germline J gene. The CDR3 loop spans 15 amino acids. The germline V and J ends were trimmed by 7 bases and 0 bases, with 15 bases remaining between them. CDR1 and CDR2 (germline): LNHDA, SQIVND (reference sequence). The repertoire was sequenced with immunoSEQ multiplex PCR; TCRdb's copy has only in-frame clones and lacks some. The data list 40,000 to 50,000 clones, none observed once; 10% falls to the top ten.

The chain employs TRBV19 and TRBJ1-1; TRBD1 is a possible D gene (6 bases). The clonotype comes from a person aged 18 to 75 in good health. Input material: peripheral blood mononuclear cells. The DNA read from the CDR3 is TGTGCCAGTATGTGGGGGCGAATGATGAACACTGAA. Translation gives CASMWGRMMNTE. The entire CDR3 protein is CASMWGRMMNTEAFF.